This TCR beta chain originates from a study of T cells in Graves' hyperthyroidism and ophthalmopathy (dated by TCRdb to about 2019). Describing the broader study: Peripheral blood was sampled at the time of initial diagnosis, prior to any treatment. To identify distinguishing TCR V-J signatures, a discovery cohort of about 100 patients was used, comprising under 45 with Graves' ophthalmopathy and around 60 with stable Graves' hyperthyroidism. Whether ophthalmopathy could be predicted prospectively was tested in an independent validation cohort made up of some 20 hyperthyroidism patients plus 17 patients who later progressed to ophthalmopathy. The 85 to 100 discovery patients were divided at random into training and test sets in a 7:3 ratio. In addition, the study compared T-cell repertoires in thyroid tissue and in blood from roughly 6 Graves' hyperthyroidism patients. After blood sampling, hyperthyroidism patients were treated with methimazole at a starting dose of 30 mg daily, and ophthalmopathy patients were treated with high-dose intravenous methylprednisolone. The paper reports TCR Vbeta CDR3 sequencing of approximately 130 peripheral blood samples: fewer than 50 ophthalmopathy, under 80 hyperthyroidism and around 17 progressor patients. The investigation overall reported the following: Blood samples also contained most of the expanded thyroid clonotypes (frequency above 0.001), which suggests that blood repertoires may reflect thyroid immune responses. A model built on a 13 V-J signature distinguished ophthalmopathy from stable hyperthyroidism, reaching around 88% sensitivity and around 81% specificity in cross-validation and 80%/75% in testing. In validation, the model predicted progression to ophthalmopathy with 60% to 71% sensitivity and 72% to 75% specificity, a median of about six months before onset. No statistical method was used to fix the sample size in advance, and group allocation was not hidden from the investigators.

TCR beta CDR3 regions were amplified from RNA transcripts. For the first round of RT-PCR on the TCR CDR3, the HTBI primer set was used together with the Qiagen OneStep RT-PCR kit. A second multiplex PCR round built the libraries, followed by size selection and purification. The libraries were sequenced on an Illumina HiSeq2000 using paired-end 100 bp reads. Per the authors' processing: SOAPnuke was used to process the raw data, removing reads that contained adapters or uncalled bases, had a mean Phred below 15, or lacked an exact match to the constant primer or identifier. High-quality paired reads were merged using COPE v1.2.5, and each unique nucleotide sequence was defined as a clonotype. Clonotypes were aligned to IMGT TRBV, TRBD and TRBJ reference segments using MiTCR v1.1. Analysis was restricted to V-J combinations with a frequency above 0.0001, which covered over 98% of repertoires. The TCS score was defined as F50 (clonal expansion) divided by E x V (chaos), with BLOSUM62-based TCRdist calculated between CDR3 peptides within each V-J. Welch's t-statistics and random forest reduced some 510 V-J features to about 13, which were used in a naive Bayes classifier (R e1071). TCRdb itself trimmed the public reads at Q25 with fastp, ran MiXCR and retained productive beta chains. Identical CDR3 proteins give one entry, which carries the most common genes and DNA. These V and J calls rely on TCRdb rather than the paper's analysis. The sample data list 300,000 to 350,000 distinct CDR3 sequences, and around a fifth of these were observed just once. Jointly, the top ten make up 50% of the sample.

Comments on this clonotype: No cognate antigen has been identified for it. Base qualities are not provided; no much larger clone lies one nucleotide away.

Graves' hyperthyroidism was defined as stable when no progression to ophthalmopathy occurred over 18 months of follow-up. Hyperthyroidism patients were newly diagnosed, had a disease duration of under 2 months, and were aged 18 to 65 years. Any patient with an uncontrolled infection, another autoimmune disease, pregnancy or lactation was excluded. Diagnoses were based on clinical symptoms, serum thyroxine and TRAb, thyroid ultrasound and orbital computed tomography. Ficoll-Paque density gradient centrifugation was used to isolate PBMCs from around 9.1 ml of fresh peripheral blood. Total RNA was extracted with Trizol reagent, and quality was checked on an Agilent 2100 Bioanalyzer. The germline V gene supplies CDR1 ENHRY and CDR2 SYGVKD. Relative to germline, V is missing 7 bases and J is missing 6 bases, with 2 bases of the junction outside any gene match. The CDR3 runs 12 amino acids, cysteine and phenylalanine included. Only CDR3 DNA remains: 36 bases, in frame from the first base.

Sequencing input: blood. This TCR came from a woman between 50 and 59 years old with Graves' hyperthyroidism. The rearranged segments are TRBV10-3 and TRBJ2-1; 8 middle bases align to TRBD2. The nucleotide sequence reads TGTGCCATCACTGCGGGGGGCAATGAGCAGTTCTTC. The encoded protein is CAITAGGNEQFF.